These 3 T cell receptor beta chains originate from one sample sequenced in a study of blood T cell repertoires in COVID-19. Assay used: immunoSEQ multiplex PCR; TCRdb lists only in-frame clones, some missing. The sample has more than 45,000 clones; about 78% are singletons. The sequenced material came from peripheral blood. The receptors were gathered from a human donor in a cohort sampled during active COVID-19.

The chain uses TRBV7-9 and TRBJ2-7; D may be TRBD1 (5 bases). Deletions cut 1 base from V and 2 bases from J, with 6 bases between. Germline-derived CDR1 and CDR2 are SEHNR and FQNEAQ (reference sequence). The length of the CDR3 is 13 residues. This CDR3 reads CASSLGQPYEQYF. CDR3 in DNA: TGTGCCAGCAGCTTAGGACAGCCCTACGAGCAGTACTTC.

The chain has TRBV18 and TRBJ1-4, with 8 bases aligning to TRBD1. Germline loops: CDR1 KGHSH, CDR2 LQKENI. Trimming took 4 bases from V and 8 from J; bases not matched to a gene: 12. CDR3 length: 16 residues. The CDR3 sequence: CASSLDMDRALEKLFF. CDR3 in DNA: TGTGCCAGCTCACTGGACATGGACAGGGCCCTGGAAAAACTGTTTTTT.

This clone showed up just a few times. CDR3 region: CASSLDLRYEQYF. The CDR3 DNA reads as TGTGCCAGCAGCTTGGACTTGCGTTACGAGCAGTACTTC. V usage is TRBV5-6 and J usage is TRBJ2-7, with D unclear. The CDR3 consists of 13 residues. The germline CDR1 and CDR2 sequences are SGHDT and YYEEEE. V lost 0 bases and J lost 4, with 8 bases in between.